This T cell receptor beta chain is drawn from a study of T cells in Graves' hyperthyroidism and ophthalmopathy. Germline CDR1 DFQATT, CDR2 SNEGSKA (reference sequence). The CDR3 is 13 amino acids. Regarding the study as a whole: Most clonotypes expanded in thyroid above 0.001 were likewise present in blood.

Hyperthyroidism had been newly diagnosed in patients aged 18 to 65, and its duration was under 2 months. Every diagnosis used clinical symptoms, serum thyroxine and TRAb, thyroid ultrasound and orbital computed tomography. In the case of this clonotype: What it binds is unknown.

Researchers amplified the TCR beta CDR3 regions from RNA transcripts. The TCR CDR3 first-round RT-PCR relied on the HTBI primer set. From the multiplex PCR reads, TCRdb called clonotypes with MiXCR, one entry per CDR3 protein. Of more than 40,000 distinct CDR3 sequences in the sample, 45% to 50% are singletons; the top ten hold more than 25%. The rearrangement uses TRBV20-1 and TRBJ2-1; no firm D call. Sequenced input: peripheral blood or thyroid tissue (not recorded which). This clonotype was sampled from a woman aged 50 to 60 with Graves' hyperthyroidism. The CDR3 region has the DNA TGCAGGAGCCTTTTCGGTCTTTACAATGAGCAGTTCTTC. Its translation is CRSLFGLYNEQFF.